Below are 5 T cell receptor beta chains sequenced from a single sample in a study of shared clonotypes between healthy human individuals. The assay was immunoSEQ multiplex PCR, and TCRdb's table has in-frame clones only and misses some. Of some 1 million clones in the sample, around 76% were seen once. Material for sequencing was memory CD4+ T cells sorted from blood. The sample's subset: CD45RA-negative fraction. The receptors here all came from a man aged 18-30 years in good health.

The rearrangement joins TRBV6-1 to TRBJ1-3, with D tentatively TRBD1 (6 bases). Germline CDR1 is MNHNS and CDR2 is SASEGT. The CDR3 is 15 amino acids. Trimming stripped 7 bases from V and 0 bases from J, with 13 bases between. CDR3 DNA sequence: TGTGCCAGCAAGGGGGGGGTAAGCTCTGGAAACACCATATATTTT. Translating gives CASKGGVSSGNTIYF.

The rearrangement uses TRBV6-1 and TRBJ1-1; D call uncertain. The germline V gene encodes CDR1 MNHNS and CDR2 SASEGT. V shed 4 bases and J shed 3 bases, with 15 bases lying between them. The CDR3 is made up of 15 amino acids. The CDR3 bases are TGTGCCAGCAGTGCTAGACTCCCCCCCGACACTGAAGCTTTCTTT. This codes for CASSARLPPDTEAFF.

The gene calls are TRBV6-5 and TRBJ1-6; D is undetermined. This CDR3 contains 15 residues. Trimming removed 0 bases from V and 7 bases from J, with 10 bases in between. CDR1 MNHEY and CDR2 SVGAGI come from the germline V gene. For the CDR3, the DNA is TGTGCCAGCAGTTACTCGAATGCTGGCAATTCACCCCTCCACTTT. This encodes CASSYSNAGNSPLHF.

This clone was seen only once. The chain employs TRBV5-6 and TRBJ1-4; TRBD1 might be the D (5 bases). V was shortened by 4 bases and J by 8 bases, with 18 bases between the two germline ends. The CDR3 runs 15 residues. Germline assignment: CDR1 SGHDT and CDR2 YYEEEE. CDR3 region: CASSNLREGGEKLFF. CDR3 bases: TGTGCCAGCAGCAATCTCAGGGAAGGTGGAGAAAAACTGTTTTTT.

V and J are TRBV9 and TRBJ1-2; D is perhaps TRBD1 (6 bases). Trimming cost V 0 bases and J 3 bases, with 12 bases left between them. Germline V gene lookup returns CDR1 SGDLS and CDR2 YYNGEE. The CDR3 extends over 15 amino acids. CDR3 in amino acids: CASSVEVGGYYGYTF. The CDR3 DNA is TGTGCCAGCAGCGTAGAAGTAGGGGGGTACTATGGCTACACCTTC.